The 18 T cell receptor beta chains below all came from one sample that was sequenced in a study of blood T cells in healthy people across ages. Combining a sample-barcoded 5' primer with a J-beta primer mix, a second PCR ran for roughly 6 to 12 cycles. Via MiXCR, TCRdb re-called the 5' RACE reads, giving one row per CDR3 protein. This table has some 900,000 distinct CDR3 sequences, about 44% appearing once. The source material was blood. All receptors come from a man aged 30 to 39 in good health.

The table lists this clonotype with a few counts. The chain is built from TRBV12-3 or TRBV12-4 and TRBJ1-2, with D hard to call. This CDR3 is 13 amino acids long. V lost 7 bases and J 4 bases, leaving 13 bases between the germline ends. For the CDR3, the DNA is TGTGCCAGCAACATTGGAAGGCGCTATGGCTACACCTTC. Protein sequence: CASNIGRRYGYTF.

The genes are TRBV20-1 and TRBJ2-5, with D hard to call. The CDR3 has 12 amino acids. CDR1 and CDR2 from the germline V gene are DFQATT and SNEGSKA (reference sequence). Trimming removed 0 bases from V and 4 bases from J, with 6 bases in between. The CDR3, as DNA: TGCAGTGCTAGAGATGTAGGAGAGACCCAGTACTTC. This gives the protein CSARDVGETQYF.

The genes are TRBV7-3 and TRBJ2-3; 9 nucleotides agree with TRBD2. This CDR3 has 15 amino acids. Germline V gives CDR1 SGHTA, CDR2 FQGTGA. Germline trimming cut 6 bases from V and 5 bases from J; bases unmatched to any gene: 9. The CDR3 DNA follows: TGTGCCAGCAGTCCCCATAGCGGGGGTGTAGATACGCAGTATTTT. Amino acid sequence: CASSPHSGGVDTQYF.

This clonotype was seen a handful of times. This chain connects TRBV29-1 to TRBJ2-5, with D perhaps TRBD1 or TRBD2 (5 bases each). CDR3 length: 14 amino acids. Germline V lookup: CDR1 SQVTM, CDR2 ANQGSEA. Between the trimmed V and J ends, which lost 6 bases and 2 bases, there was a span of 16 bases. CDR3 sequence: CSVIRDGQQETQYF. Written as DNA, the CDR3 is TGCAGCGTGATCCGGGACGGTCAACAAGAGACCCAGTACTTC.

CDR3 sequence reads: CASSRGGGFMNTEAFF. The DNA of the CDR3 is TGTGCCAGCAGCCGGGGCGGGGGATTCATGAACACTGAAGCTTTCTTT. The chain employs TRBV5-6 and TRBJ1-1; TRBD1 might be the D (5 bases). V lost 4 bases, J lost 0 bases, and 16 bases lay in between. The CDR3 sequence is 16 residues long. Per the germline V gene, CDR1 is SGHDT and CDR2 is YYEEEE.

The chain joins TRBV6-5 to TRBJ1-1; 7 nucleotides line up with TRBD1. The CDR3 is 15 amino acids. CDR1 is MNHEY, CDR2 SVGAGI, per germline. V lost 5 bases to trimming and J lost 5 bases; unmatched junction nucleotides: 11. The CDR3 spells CASSARQGLRTEAFF. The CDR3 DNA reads TGTGCCAGCAGTGCCCGACAGGGATTGAGGACTGAAGCTTTCTTT.

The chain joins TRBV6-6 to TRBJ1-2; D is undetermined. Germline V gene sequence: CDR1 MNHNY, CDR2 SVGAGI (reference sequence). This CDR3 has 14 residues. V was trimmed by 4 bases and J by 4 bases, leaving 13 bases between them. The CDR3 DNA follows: TGTGCCAGCAGTTCCAGCTACGGCTTCTATGGCTACACCTTC. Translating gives CASSSSYGFYGYTF.

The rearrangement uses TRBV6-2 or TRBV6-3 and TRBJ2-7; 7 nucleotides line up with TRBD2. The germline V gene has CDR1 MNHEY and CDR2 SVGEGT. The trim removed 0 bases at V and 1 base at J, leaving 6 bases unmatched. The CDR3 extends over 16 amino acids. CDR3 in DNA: TGTGCCAGCAGTTACTCTCCTGCCGGGGGGTCCTACGAGCAGTACTTC. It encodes CASSYSPAGGSYEQYF.

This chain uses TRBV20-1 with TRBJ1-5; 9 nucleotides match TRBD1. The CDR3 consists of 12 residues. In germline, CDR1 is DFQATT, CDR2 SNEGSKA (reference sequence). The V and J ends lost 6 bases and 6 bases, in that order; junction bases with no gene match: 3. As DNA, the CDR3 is TGCAGTGCCTCGACAGGGGGTCAGCCCCAGCATTTT. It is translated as CSASTGGQPQHF.

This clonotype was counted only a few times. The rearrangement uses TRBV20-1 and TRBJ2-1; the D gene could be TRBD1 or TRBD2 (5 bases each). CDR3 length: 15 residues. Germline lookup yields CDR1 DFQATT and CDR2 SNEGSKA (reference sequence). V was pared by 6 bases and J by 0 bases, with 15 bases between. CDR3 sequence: CSAAGTRNSYNEQFF. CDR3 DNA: TGCAGTGCCGCCGGGACCAGGAACTCCTACAATGAGCAGTTCTTC.

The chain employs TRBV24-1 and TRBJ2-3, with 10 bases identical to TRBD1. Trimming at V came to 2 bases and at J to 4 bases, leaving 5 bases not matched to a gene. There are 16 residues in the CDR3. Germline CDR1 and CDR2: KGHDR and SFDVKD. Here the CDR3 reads CATSDSGTGVPDTQYF. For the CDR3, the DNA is TGTGCCACCAGTGATTCCGGGACAGGGGTACCAGATACGCAGTATTTT.

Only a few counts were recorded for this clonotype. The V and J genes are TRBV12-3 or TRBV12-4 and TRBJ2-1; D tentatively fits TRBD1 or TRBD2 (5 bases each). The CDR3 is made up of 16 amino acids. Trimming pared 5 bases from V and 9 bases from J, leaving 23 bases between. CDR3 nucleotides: TGTGCCAGCAGTGGGCTCGGGACCACCCTCAAGAGTGAGCAGTTCTTC. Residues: CASSGLGTTLKSEQFF.

CDR3 in amino acids: CASSIGIPSYNEQFF. CDR3 bases: TGTGCCAGCAGTATAGGGATCCCCTCCTACAATGAGCAGTTCTTC. The V gene is TRBV27, the J gene TRBJ2-1, with D unresolved. The germline gives CDR1 MNHEY, CDR2 SMNVEV (reference sequence). CDR3 length: 15 amino acids. Trimming pared 5 bases from V and 0 bases from J, leaving 11 bases between.

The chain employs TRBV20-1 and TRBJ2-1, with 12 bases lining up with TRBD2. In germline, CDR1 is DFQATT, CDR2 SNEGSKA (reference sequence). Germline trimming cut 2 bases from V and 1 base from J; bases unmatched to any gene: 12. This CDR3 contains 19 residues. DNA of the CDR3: TGCAGTGCTAGACCTAGCGGGGGGGTTATTATGGGGTCCTACAATGAGCAGTTCTTC. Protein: CSARPSGGVIMGSYNEQFF.

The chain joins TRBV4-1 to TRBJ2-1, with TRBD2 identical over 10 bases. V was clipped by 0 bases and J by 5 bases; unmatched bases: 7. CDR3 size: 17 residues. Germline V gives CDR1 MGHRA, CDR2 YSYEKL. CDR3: CASSQDLVAGGHNEQFF. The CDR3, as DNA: TGCGCCAGCAGCCAAGATCTGGTAGCGGGGGGCCACAATGAGCAGTTCTTC.

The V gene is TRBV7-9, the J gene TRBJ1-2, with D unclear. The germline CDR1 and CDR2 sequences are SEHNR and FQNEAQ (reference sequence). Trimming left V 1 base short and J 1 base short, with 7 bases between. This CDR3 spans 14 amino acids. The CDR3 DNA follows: TGTGCCAGCAGCTTAGATACTGATAACTATGGCTACACCTTC. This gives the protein CASSLDTDNYGYTF. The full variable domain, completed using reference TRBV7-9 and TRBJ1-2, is DTGVSQNPRHKITKRGQNVTFRCDPISEHNRLYWYRQTLGQGPEFLTYFQNEAQLEKSRLLSDRFSAERPKGSFSTLEIQRTEQGDSAMYLCASSLDTDNYGYTFGSGTRLTVV.

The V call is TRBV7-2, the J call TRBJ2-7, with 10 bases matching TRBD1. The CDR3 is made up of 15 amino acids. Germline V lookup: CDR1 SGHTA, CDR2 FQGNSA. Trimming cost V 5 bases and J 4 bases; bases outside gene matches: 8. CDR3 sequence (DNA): TGTGCCAGCAGCAAAACGACAGGGGGCGGTTACGAGCAGTACTTC. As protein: CASSKTTGGGYEQYF.

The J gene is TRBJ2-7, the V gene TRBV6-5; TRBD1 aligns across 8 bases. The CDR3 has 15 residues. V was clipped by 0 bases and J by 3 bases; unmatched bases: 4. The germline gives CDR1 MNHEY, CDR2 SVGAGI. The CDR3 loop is CASSYSMTGVYEQYF. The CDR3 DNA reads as TGTGCCAGCAGTTACTCGATGACAGGGGTCTACGAGCAGTACTTC.